This entry lists 18 T cell receptor beta chains sequenced from one sample in a study of blood T cell repertoires in COVID-19. Clones were sequenced by immunoSEQ multiplex PCR, and TCRdb holds only the in-frame ones, with some missing. The repertoire holds some 160,000 clones, with approximately 81% as singletons. Specimen: PBMCs or T cells enriched from blood (not recorded which). Receptors originate from a woman between 50 and 59 years old who had recovered from COVID-19.

V is TRBV5-6 and J is TRBJ2-7; no firm D call. V was pared by 0 bases and J by 5 bases, with 12 bases between. In germline, CDR1 is SGHDT, CDR2 YYEEEE. The length of the CDR3 is 14 residues. CDR3 protein: CASSLASNSNEQYF. The CDR3 DNA is TGTGCCAGCAGCTTGGCCAGTAATAGCAACGAGCAGTACTTC.

This clone was found many times. The J gene is TRBJ1-1, the V gene TRBV9; TRBD1 is a possible D gene (5 bases). CDR3 length: 14 residues. Trimming stripped 4 bases from V and 6 bases from J, with 16 bases between. Germline V CDR1 and CDR2: SGDLS, YYNGEE. CDR3 nucleotide sequence: TGTGCCAGCAGCCCCGGCTGGGCGGGGGCTGAAGCTTTCTTT. It encodes CASSPGWAGAEAFF. The full variable domain, in which reference TRBV9 and TRBJ1-1 provide the parts outside the CDR3, is DSGVTQTPKHLITATGQRVTLRCSPRSGDLSVYWYQQSLDQGLQFLIQYYNGEERAKGNILERFSAQQFPDLHSELNLSSLELGDSALYFCASSPGWAGAEAFFGQGTRLTVV.

This clone was observed a handful of times. At one end the junction does not follow the germline gene, possibly because of a read error. The chain joins TRBV19 to TRBJ1-5, with D perhaps matching TRBD1 (6 bases). CDR3 size: 14 residues. Per germline, CDR1 LNHDA and CDR2 SQIVND (reference sequence). In DNA form, the CDR3 reads TGTGCTAGTAAGATATCAGGGGCTAATCAGCCCCAGCATTTT. Translation: CASKISGANQPQHF.

This clone appeared once. The chain employs TRBV5-5 and TRBJ1-2, with 8 positions matching TRBD1. This CDR3 has 14 amino acids. Looked up from germline, CDR1 is SGHKS and CDR2 is YYEKEE (reference sequence). The V gene end was trimmed by 0 bases and the J gene end by 2 bases; junction bases not matched to a gene: 0. Written as DNA, the CDR3 is TGTGCCAGCAGCTTGGGGACAGGGAACTATGGCTACACCTTC. It codes for CASSLGTGNYGYTF.

CDR3 DNA sequence: TGCGCCAGCAGGGACAGGGATCCCTATGGCTACACCTTC. This gives the protein CASRDRDPYGYTF. The chain recombines TRBV5-1 with TRBJ1-2, with TRBD1 identical over 8 bases. This CDR3 spans 13 amino acids. Germline CDR1 and CDR2: SGHRS and YFSETQ. Germline trimming cut 5 bases from V and 4 bases from J; bases unmatched to any gene: 4.

This chain uses TRBV6-5 with TRBJ1-6; 9 bases are shared with TRBD1. Germline CDR1 and CDR2: MNHEY and SVGAGI. V gave up 6 bases and J gave up 7 bases; unmatched junction bases: 7. This CDR3 is built from 15 residues. The CDR3 nucleotides are TGTGCCAGCAGGACGGGACAGGGTAACAATTCACCCCTCCACTTT. The encoded protein is CASRTGQGNNSPLHF.

J is TRBJ1-1 and V is TRBV2; TRBD1 is a possible D gene (6 bases). This CDR3 is built from 14 residues. The V gene's germline CDR1 is SNHLY and CDR2 FYNNEI. Trimming took off 7 bases at V and 2 bases at J, with 14 bases between the two ends. The CDR3 sequence is CASMNREGNTEAFF. The CDR3 coding sequence is TGTGCCAGCATGAACAGGGAGGGCAACACTGAAGCTTTCTTT.

This chain uses TRBV28 with TRBJ2-3, with D unresolved. The CDR3 totals 14 residues. The germline CDR1 and CDR2 sequences are MDHEN and SYDVKM. V dropped 7 bases and J dropped 1 base, with 12 bases sitting between them. The CDR3 region is CASTPSRGTDTQYF. The CDR3 DNA sequence: TGTGCCAGCACCCCCAGTCGTGGCACAGATACGCAGTATTTT. Variable domain in full (rest from reference TRBV28 and TRBJ2-3): DVKVTQSSRYLVKRTGEKVFLECVQDMDHENMFWYRQDPGLGLRLIYFSYDVKMKEKGDIPEGYSVSREKKERFSLILESASTNQTSMYLCASTPSRGTDTQYFGPGTRLTVL.

The DNA of the CDR3 is TGTGCCAGCAGTTCCGCGGGGGACTCCTACGAGCAGTACTTC. Translated, it gives CASSSAGDSYEQYF. This chain uses TRBV28 with TRBJ2-7; 7 bases agree with TRBD2. J gave up 0 bases and V 4 bases, and 3 bases lay outside the gene matches. Germline-derived CDR1 and CDR2 are MDHEN and SYDVKM. CDR3 length: 14 residues. The full variable domain, with the rest looked up from reference TRBV28 and TRBJ2-7, is DVKVTQSSRYLVKRTGEKVFLECVQDMDHENMFWYRQDPGLGLRLIYFSYDVKMKEKGDIPEGYSVSREKKERFSLILESASTNQTSMYLCASSSAGDSYEQYFGPGTRLTVT.

The chain has TRBV20-1 and TRBJ1-2; D gene ambiguous. The CDR3 length is 12 residues. Trimming shortened V by 3 bases and J by 5 bases, and 10 bases separated the two germline ends. CDR1 is DFQATT and CDR2 is SNEGSKA in the germline V gene (reference sequence). CDR3 sequence: CSASGPGYGYTF. The CDR3 nucleotides read TGCAGTGCTAGTGGGCCAGGTTATGGCTACACCTTC.

Only a few counts were recorded for this clone. This CDR3 is CSASQGGRGWPKNIQYF. As DNA, the CDR3 is TGCAGTGCTAGTCAGGGAGGTAGAGGCTGGCCCAAAAACATTCAGTACTTC. The chain has TRBV20-1 and TRBJ2-4; D might be TRBD2 (6 bases). The ends were cut back, 3 bases at V and 2 bases at J, with 20 bases in the middle. CDR1 is DFQATT, CDR2 SNEGSKA, per germline (reference sequence). The CDR3 has 17 amino acids.

The genes are TRBV5-6 and TRBJ1-5, with TRBD1 matching 8 bases. The CDR3 loop spans 15 amino acids. Unmatched junction bases numbered 4, after V lost 4 bases and J lost 1 base. Germline CDR1 SGHDT, CDR2 YYEEEE. As DNA, the CDR3 is TGTGCCAGCAGCCGGAGGACAGGGAGCAATCAGCCCCAGCATTTT. Translated: CASSRRTGSNQPQHF.

V gene TRBV5-5 combines with J gene TRBJ1-1, with 11 bases that match TRBD1. Germline CDR1 is SGHKS and CDR2 is YYEKEE (reference sequence). The CDR3 spans 16 residues. The trim removed 0 bases at V and 7 bases at J, leaving 8 bases unmatched. CDR3: CASSLVPGQGVFEAFF. CDR3 in DNA: TGTGCCAGCAGCTTGGTACCGGGACAGGGGGTTTTTGAAGCTTTCTTT.

The V gene is TRBV12-3 or TRBV12-4, the J gene TRBJ2-1, with 8 bases lining up with TRBD2. Trimming took 6 bases from V and 11 from J; bases not matched to a gene: 6. The length of the CDR3 is 12 residues. CDR3 protein: CASRVGTSQQFF. The CDR3 DNA is TGTGCCAGCAGGGTCGGGACTAGTCAGCAGTTCTTC.

This rearrangement joins TRBV2 to TRBJ2-1; D is possibly TRBD1 (6 bases). This CDR3 is built from 15 residues. V lost 6 bases and J lost 2, with 14 bases in between. CDR1 is SNHLY, CDR2 FYNNEI, per germline. The CDR3 coding sequence is TGTGCCAGCAGGAGAGACAGGCCACCCTACAATGAGCAGTTCTTC. It translates to CASRRDRPPYNEQFF. Full variable domain (missing parts from reference TRBV2 and TRBJ2-1): EPEVTQTPSHQVTQMGQEVILRCVPISNHLYFYWYRQILGQKVEFLVSFYNNEISEKSEIFDDQFSVERPDGSNFTLKIRSTKLEDSAMYFCASRRDRPPYNEQFFGPGTRLTVL.

The chain uses TRBV18 and TRBJ1-2, with 8 bases matching TRBD1. V gave up 6 bases and J gave up 5 bases; unmatched junction bases: 11. The CDR3 length is 15 residues. Germline V CDR1 and CDR2: KGHSH, LQKENI. The DNA of the CDR3 is TGTGCCAGCTCCTCCCGCCCGACAGGGGAATATGGCTACACCTTC. Protein product: CASSSRPTGEYGYTF.

The rearrangement joins TRBV28 to TRBJ2-7, with 10 nucleotides matching TRBD1. After removal of 3 bases from V and 5 bases from J, the junction contained 10 bases not matched to a gene. This CDR3 spans 16 amino acids. Germline V gene sequence: CDR1 MDHEN, CDR2 SYDVKM. The CDR3 DNA follows: TGTGCCAGCAGTTTTGCAGGAGGGACAGGGGTTCACGAGCAGTACTTC. Amino acid sequence: CASSFAGGTGVHEQYF.

The V gene is TRBV4-1, the J gene TRBJ1-1; D remains ambiguous. V was shortened by 1 base and J by 0 bases, with 12 bases between the two germline ends. CDR1 MGHRA and CDR2 YSYEKL come from the germline V gene. The CDR3 loop spans 16 amino acids. The CDR3 bases are TGCGCCAGCAGCCAAGGGGAGGCCAGAATGAACACTGAAGCTTTCTTT. It codes for CASSQGEARMNTEAFF.